The entry below gives a single TCR beta chain sequence along with its context. The antigen is undetermined. This specimen belongs to a study of T cell responses to AZD1222 COVID-19 vaccine. Whole-study context: Second-dose intervals of approximately 4 or approximately 12 weeks were pooled. Study-wide results and limits: Nearly half of the spike-specific TCRs reportedly recognize variant regions that carry no mutations.

J gave up 10 bases and V 2 bases, and 4 bases lay outside the gene matches. The CDR3 is 13 amino acids. The germline V gene has CDR1 MNHEY and CDR2 SVGAGI. Data came from immunoSEQ multiplex PCR; TCRdb stores just in-frame clones and leaves some out. The table shows 150,000 or so clones, with 70% to 90% occurring only once. The chain recombines TRBV6-5 with TRBJ1-1; 10 bases align to TRBD1. The specimen comprised peripheral blood, sampled on day 0 of AZD1222 vaccination. The TCR comes from an adult in good health. The chain's CDR3 is CASSYNRDRGAFF. DNA of the CDR3: TGTGCCAGCAGTTACAACCGGGACAGGGGAGCTTTCTTT.